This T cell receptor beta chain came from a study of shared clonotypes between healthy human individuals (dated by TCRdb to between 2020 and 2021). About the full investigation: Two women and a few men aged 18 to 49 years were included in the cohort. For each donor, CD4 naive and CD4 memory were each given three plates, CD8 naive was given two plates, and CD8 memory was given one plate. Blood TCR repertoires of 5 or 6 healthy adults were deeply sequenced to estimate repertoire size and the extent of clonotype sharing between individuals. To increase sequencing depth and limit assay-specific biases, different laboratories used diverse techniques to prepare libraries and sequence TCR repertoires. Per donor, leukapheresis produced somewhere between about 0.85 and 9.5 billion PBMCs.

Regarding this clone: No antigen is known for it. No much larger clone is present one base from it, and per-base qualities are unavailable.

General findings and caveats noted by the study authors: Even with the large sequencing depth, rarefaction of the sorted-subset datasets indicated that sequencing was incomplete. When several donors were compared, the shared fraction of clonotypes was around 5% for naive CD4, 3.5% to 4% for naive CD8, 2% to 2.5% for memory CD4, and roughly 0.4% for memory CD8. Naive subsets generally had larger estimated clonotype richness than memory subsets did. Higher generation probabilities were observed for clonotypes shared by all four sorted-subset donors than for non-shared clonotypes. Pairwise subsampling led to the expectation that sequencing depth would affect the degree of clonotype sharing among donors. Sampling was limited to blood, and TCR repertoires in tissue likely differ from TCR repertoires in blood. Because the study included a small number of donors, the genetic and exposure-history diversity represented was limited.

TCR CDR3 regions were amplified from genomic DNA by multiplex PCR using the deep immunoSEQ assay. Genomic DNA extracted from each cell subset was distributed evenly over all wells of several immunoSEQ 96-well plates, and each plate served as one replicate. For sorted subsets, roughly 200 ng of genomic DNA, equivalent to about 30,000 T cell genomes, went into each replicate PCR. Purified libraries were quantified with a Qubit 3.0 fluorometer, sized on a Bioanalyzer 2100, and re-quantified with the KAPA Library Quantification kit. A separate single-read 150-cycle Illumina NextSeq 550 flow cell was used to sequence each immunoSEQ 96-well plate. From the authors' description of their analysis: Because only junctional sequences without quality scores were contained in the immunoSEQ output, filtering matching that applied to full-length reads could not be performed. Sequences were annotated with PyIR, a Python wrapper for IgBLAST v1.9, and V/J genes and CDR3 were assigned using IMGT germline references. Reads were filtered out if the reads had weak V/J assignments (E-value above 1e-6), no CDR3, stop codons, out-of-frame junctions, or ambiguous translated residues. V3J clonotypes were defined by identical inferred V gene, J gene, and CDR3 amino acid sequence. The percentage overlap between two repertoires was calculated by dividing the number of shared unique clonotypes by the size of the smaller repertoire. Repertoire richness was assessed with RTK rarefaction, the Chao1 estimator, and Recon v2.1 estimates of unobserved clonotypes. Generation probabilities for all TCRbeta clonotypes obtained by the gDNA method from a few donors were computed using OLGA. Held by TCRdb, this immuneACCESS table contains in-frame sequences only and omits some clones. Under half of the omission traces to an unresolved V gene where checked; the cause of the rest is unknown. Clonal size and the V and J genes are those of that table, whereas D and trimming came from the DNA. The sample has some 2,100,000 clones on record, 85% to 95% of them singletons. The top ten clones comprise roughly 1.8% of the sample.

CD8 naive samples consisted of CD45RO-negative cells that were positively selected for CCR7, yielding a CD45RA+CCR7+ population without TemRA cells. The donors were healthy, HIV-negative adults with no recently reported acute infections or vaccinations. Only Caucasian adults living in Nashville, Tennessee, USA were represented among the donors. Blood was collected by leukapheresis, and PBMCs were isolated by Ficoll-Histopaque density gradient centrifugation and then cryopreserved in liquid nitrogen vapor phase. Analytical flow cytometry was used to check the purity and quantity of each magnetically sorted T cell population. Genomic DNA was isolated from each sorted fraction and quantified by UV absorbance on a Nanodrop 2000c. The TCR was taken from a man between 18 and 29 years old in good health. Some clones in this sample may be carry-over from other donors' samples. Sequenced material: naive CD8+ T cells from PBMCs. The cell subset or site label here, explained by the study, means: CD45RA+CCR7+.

The CDR3 loop reads CASSAGQARGNAEAFF. The nucleotides are TGTGCCAGCAGCGCCGGACAGGCGCGTGGCAACGCTGAAGCTTTCTTT. The rearranged segments are TRBV9 and TRBJ1-1, and TRBD1 matches 7 of the central bases. Trimmed from V: 3 bases; trimmed from J: 6 bases; junction bases lacking a gene match: 14. Counted from cysteine to phenylalanine, this CDR3 has 16 amino acids. The only DNA kept is the CDR3, 48 bases in frame from the first base. The germline V gene specifies SGDLS as CDR1 and YYNGEE as CDR2.